Sequencing of this TCR beta chain was carried out in a study of blood T cell repertoires in COVID-19. Profiled with immunoSEQ multiplex PCR; TCRdb holds only in-frame clones, not every one. The profile shows under 350,000 clones, 65% to 90% of them singletons. The CDR3 sequence is 14 residues long. The germline V gene has CDR1 MNHEY and CDR2 SVGAGI. V lost 3 bases and J lost 4; bases outside the gene matches: 5. The chain combines TRBV6-5 with TRBJ1-2, with TRBD1 matching over 7 bases. The TCR originated in a man aged 25 to 45 who had recovered from COVID-19. Sequencing was performed on PBMCs or T cells enriched from blood (not recorded which). The CDR3 nucleotides are TGTGCCAGCAGTTATGGGACAGACTTCTATGGCTACACCTTC. Protein: CASSYGTDFYGYTF.